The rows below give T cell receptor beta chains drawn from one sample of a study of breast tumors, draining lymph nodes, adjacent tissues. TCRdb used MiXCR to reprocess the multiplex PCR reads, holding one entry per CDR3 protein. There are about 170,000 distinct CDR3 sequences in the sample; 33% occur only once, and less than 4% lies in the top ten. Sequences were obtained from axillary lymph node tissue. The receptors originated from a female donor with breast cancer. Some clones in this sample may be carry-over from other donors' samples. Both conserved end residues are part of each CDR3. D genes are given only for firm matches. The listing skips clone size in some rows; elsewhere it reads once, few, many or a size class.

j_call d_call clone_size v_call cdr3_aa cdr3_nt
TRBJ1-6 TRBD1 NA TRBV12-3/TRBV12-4 CASSYQGGNSPLHF TGTGCCAGCAGCTATCAGGGGGGTAATTCACCCCTCCACTTT
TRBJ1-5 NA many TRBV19 CASSPLDLGNQPQHF TGTGCCAGTAGTCCACTGGATCTGGGGAATCAGCCCCAGCATTTT
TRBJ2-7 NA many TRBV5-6 CASSRRLYEQYF TGTGCCAGCAGCCGGCGGCTCTACGAGCAGTACTTC
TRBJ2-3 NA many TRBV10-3 CAIREAGRTDTQYF TGTGCCATCAGGGAAGCGGGCCGCACAGATACGCAGTATTTT
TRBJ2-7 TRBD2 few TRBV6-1 CASKPAGGPHEQYF TGTGCCAGCAAACCAGCGGGGGGGCCCCACGAGCAGTACTTC
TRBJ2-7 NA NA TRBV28 CASRIGVAYEQYF TGTGCCAGCAGAATTGGGGTTGCCTACGAGCAGTACTTC
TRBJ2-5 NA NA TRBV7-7 CASSSGSETQYF TGTGCTAGCAGCAGCGGTTCGGAGACCCAGTACTTC
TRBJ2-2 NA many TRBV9 CASSVLPGELFF TGTGCCAGCAGCGTACTTCCCGGGGAGCTGTTTTTT
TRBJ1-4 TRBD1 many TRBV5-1 CASSFAPGQGEKLFF TGCGCCAGCAGCTTCGCTCCGGGACAGGGTGAAAAACTGTTTTTT
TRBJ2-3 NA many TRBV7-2 CASSPQQGTDTQYF TGTGCCAGCAGCCCACAACAGGGTACGGATACGCAGTATTTT
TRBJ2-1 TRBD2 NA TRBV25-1 CASSHSGRANEQFF TGTGCCAGCAGTCACAGCGGGAGGGCAAATGAGCAGTTCTTC
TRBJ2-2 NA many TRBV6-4 CASSQTGTGELFF TGTGCCAGCAGCCAAACAGGGACCGGGGAGCTGTTTTTT
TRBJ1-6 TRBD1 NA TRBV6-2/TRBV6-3 CASRDQGELLNSPLHF TGTGCCAGCAGAGACCAGGGGGAGCTACTTAATTCACCCCTCCACTTT
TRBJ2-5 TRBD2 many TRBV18 CASSRGLARETQYF TGTGCCAGCTCACGGGGACTAGCTCGTGAGACCCAGTACTTC
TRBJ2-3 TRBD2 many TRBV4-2 CASSQDASGGTDTQYF TGTGCCAGCAGCCAAGATGCCAGCGGGGGCACAGATACGCAGTATTTT
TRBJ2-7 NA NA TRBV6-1 CASSQGKGTLPRQQYF TGTGCCAGCAGTCAAGGGAAAGGCACTCTTCCCCGGCAGCAGTACTTC
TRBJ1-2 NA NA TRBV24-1 CATSDRADIYGYTF TGTGCCACCAGTGACCGGGCTGACATCTATGGCTACACCTTC
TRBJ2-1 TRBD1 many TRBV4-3 CASSQEGRQGAYNEQFF TGCGCCAGCAGCCAAGAAGGGCGACAGGGGGCCTACAATGAGCAGTTCTTC
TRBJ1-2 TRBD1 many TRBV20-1 CSARPDRDYGYTF TGCAGTGCTAGGCCCGACAGGGACTATGGCTACACCTTC
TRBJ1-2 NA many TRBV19 CASSTESYCGYTF TGTGCCAGTAGTACCGAATCCTACTGTGGCTACACCTTC
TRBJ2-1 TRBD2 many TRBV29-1 CSVGSGRAPEQFF TGCAGCGTGGGTAGCGGGAGGGCGCCTGAGCAGTTCTTC
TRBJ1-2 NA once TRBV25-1 CASSRLDYGYTF TGTGCCAGCAGCCGACTTGACTATGGCTACACCTTC
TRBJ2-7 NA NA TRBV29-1 CSVAQGFAEQYF TGCAGCGTCGCACAGGGATTCGCCGAGCAGTACTTC
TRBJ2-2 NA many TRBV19 CASQGTGELFF TGTGCCAGTCAGGGTACCGGGGAGCTGTTTTTT
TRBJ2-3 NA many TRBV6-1 CASSPYVALRSTDTQYF TGTGCCAGCAGTCCATATGTAGCGCTTCGCAGCACAGATACGCAGTATTTT
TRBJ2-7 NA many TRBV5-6 CASSLVGGYEQYF TGTGCCAGCAGCTTGGTGGGCGGGTACGAGCAGTACTTC
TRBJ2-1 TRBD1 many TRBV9 CASSSPGTGNNEQFF TGTGCCAGCAGCTCCCCCGGGACAGGGAACAATGAGCAGTTCTTC
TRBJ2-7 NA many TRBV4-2 CASSQEPQGWWYGYEQYF TGTGCCAGCAGCCAAGAACCCCAGGGGTGGTGGTATGGGTACGAGCAGTACTTC
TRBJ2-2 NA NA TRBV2 CASSWGTGKRGELFF TGTGCCAGCAGTTGGGGGACCGGGAAAAGGGGGGAGCTGTTTTTT
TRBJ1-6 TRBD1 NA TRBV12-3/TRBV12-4 CASRDDRGNSPLHF TGTGCCAGCAGGGACGACAGGGGGAATTCACCCCTCCACTTT
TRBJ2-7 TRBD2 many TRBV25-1 CASTPGRPPYEQYF TGTGCCAGCACCCCCGGGAGGCCTCCCTACGAGCAGTACTTC
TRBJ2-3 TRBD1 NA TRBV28 CASSFDRVRGTQYF TGTGCCAGCAGTTTTGACAGGGTTAGAGGTACGCAGTATTTT
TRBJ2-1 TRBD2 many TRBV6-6 CASRWTSGHTEQFF TGTGCCAGCCGCTGGACTAGCGGCCACACCGAGCAGTTCTTC
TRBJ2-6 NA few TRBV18 CASSLSISVPSGANVLTF TGTGCCAGCTCACTATCTATATCAGTCCCCTCTGGGGCCAACGTCCTGACTTTC
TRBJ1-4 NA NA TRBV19 CASSFSGTSLKLFF TGTGCCAGTAGTTTCTCCGGGACAAGTTTAAAACTGTTTTTT
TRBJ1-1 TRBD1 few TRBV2 CASSDRGRNTEAFF TGTGCCAGCAGTGACAGGGGGAGGAACACTGAAGCTTTCTTT
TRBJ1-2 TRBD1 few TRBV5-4 CASSSQGASYGYTF TGTGCCAGCAGCTCCCAGGGGGCTAGCTATGGCTACACCTTC
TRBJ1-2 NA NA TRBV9 CASSPGRNHYGYTF TGTGCCAGCAGCCCGGGACGGAACCACTATGGCTACACCTTC
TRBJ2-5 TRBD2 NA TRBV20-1 CSARGLAGGQETQYF TGCAGTGCTAGAGGGCTAGCGGGGGGACAAGAGACCCAGTACTTC
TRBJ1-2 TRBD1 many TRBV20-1 CSAPRTGGPGNYGYTF TGCAGTGCTCCGAGGACAGGGGGCCCCGGTAACTATGGCTACACCTTC
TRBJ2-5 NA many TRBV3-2 CASSQDLTSGRSETQYF TGTGCCAGCAGCCAAGATCTGACTAGCGGGAGATCAGAGACCCAGTACTTC
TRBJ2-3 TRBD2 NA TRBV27 CASSLSPPWLSGSPDTQYF TGTGCCAGCAGTTTATCGCCCCCGTGGCTTAGCGGGAGCCCAGATACGCAGTATTTT
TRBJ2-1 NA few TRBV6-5 CASSPEGYEQFF TGTGCCAGCAGCCCAGAGGGCTATGAGCAGTTCTTC
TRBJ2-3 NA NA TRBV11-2 CASSLDLDTQYF TGTGCCAGCAGCTTAGACTTAGATACGCAGTATTTT
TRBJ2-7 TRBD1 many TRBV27 CASRVDRGYSYEQYF TGTGCCAGCAGGGTTGACAGGGGATACTCCTACGAGCAGTACTTC
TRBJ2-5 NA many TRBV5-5 CASSKGTNQETQYF TGTGCCAGCAGCAAGGGCACAAACCAAGAGACCCAGTACTTC
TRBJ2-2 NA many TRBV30 CAWSKNTGELFF TGTGCCTGGAGTAAGAACACCGGGGAGCTGTTTTTT
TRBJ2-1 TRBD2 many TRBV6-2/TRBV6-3 CASRASGAYNEQFF TGTGCCAGCAGGGCTAGCGGAGCTTACAATGAGCAGTTCTTC
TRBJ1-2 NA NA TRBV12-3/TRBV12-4 CASSLGRGNGYTF TGTGCCAGCAGTTTGGGACGAGGAAATGGCTACACCTTC
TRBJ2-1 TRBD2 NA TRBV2 CATTRKTSGRYNEQFF TGTGCCACAACCCGGAAGACTAGCGGGAGGTACAATGAGCAGTTCTTC
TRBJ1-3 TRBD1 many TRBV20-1 CSATSWDRGNTIYF TGCAGTGCTACTTCGTGGGACAGGGGAAACACCATATATTTT
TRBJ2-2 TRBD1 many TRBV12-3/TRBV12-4 CASSPPDREAGELFF TGTGCCAGCTCGCCTCCGGACAGGGAGGCCGGGGAGCTGTTTTTT
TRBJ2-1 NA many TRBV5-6 CASAGDFGDEQFF TGTGCCAGCGCCGGGGACTTTGGGGATGAGCAGTTCTTC
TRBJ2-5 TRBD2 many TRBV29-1 CSSGGYQETQYF TGCAGTAGCGGGGGTTACCAAGAGACCCAGTACTTC
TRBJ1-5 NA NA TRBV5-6 CASSRAGSKDTQHF TGTGCCAGCAGCCGAGCGGGGAGCAAGGATACGCAGCATTTT
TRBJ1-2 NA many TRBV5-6 CASSRPGVYYGYTF TGTGCCAGCAGCCGACCAGGGGTTTACTATGGCTACACCTTC
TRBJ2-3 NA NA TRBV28 CASWLPRGLRITDTQYF TGTGCCAGCTGGCTTCCGCGGGGCCTCAGGATCACAGATACGCAGTATTTT